This entry features one T cell receptor (beta chain) sequence. Within the sample, other DNA sequences also encode this same CDR3. The data were obtained in a study of blood T cell repertoires in COVID-19. TCRdb's copy holds only in-frame clones and misses some; the assay was immunoSEQ multiplex PCR. Of 100,000 to 150,000 clones in the sample, 85% were seen once. The CDR3 covers 15 residues. Germline loops: CDR1 SGHRS, CDR2 YFSETQ. Trimming at V came to 2 bases and at J to 5 bases, leaving 2 bases not matched to a gene. The receptor comes from a woman over 75 with COVID-19, enrolled during active disease. The sample consisted of peripheral blood. This chain joins TRBV5-1 and TRBJ2-2, with 11 bases aligning to TRBD1. Here the CDR3 DNA reads TGCGCCAGCAGCTTCGGGACAGGGGGTACCGGGGAGCTGTTTTTT. Translated: CASSFGTGGTGELFF.